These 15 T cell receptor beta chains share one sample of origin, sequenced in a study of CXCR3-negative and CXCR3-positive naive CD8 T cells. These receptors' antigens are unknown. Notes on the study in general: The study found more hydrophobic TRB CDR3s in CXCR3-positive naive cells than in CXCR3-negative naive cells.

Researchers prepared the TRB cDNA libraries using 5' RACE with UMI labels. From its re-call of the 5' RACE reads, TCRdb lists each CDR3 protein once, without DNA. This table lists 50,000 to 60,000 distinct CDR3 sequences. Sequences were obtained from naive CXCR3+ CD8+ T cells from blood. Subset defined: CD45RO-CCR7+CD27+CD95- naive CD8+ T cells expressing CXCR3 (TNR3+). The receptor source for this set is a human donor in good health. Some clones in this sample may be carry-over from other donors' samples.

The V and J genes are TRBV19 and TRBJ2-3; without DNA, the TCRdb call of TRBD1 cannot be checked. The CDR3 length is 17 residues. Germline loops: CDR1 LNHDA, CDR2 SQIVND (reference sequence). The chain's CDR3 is CASSIATDTRYTDTQYF. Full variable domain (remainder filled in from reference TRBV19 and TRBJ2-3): DGGITQSPKYLFRKEGQNVTLSCEQNLNHDAMYWYRQDPGQGLRLIYYSQIVNDFQKGDIAEGYSVSREKKESFPLTVTSAQKNPTAFYLCASSIATDTRYTDTQYFGPGTRLTVL.

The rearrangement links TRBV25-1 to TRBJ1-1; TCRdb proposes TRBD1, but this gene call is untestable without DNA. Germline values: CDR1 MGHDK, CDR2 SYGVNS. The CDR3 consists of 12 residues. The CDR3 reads CASRGVNTEAFF.

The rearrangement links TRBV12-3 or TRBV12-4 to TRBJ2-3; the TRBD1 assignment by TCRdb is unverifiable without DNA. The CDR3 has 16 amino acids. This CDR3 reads CASSFLDTTSTDTQYF.

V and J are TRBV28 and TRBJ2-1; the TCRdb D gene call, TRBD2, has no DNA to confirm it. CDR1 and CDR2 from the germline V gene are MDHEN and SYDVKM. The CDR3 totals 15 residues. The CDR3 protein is CASIKGTSPSNEQFF.

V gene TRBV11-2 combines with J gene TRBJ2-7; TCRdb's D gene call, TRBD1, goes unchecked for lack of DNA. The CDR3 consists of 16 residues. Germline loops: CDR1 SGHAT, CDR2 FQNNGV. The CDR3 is CASSLNGRDRSYEQYF.

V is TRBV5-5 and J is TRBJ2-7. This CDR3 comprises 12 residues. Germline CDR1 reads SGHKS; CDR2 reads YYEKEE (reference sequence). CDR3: CASTSTEYEQYF.

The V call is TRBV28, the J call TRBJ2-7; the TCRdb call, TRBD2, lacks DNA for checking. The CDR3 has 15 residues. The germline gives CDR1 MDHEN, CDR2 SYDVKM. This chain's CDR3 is CASSLLDEKAREQYF.

CDR3 residues: CASSPLGGLVDEQFF. This rearrangement joins TRBV7-9 to TRBJ2-1; the TCRdb D gene call, TRBD2, has no DNA to confirm it. The CDR3 loop spans 15 amino acids. Germline loops: CDR1 SEHNR, CDR2 FQNEAQ (reference sequence).

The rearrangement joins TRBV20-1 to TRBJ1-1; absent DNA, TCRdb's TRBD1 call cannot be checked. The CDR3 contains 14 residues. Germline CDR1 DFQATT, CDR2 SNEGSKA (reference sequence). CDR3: CSARTRTGNTEAFF.

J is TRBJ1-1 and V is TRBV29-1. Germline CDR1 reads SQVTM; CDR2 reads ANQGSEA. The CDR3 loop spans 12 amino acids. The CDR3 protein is CSVELHSPEAFF.

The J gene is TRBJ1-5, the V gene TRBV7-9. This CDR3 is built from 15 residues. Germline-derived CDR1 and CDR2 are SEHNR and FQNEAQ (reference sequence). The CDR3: CASSLAGREGQPQHF.

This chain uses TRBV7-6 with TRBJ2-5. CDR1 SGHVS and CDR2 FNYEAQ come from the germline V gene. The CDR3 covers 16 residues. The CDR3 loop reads CASSLRQLVGQETQYF.

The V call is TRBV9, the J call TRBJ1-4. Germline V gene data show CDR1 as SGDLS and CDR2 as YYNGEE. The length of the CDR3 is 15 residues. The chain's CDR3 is CASSVEEGTNEKLFF.

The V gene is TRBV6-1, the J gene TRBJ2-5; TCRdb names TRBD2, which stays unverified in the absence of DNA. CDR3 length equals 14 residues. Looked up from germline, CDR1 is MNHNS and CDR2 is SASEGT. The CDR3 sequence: CASSEVGLKETQYF.

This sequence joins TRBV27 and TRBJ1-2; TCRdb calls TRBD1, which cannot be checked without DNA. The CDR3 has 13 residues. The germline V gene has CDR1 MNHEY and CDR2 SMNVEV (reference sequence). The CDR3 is CASSLYAGGSYTF.